This TCR beta chain was found in a study of blood T cell repertoires in COVID-19. Looking at the study overall: Acute-phase and convalescent COVID-19 samples originated in the United States, Italy and Spain. T cells, B-cell-depleted T cells, or PBMCs supplied cDNA or gDNA.

The CDR3 contains 14 residues. Trimming removed 0 bases from V and 9 bases from J, with 12 bases in between. In germline, CDR1 is SNHLY, CDR2 FYNNEI. Generated by immunoSEQ multiplex PCR, the TCRdb table keeps only in-frame clones and is missing some. This table holds around 77,000 clones, approximately 90% found once. The sequence was collected from a woman aged 55-69 years with active COVID-19. The chain uses TRBV2 and TRBJ2-1; possibly TRBD2 for D (6 bases). The sample comprised peripheral blood. The CDR3: CASSEAPTGAEQFF. CDR3 DNA: TGTGCCAGCAGTGAAGCGCCCACGGGAGCTGAGCAGTTCTTC. Full variable domain (outside the CDR3, taken from reference TRBV2 and TRBJ2-1): EPEVTQTPSHQVTQMGQEVILRCVPISNHLYFYWYRQILGQKVEFLVSFYNNEISEKSEIFDDQFSVERPDGSNFTLKIRSTKLEDSAMYFCASSEAPTGAEQFFGPGTRLTVL.